These 28 T cell receptor beta chains were all obtained from the same sample, sequenced in a study of patients and donors after allogeneic stem cell transplantation. A single record per CDR3 protein comes from TCRdb applying MiXCR to the RT-PCR reads. The sample lists 150,000 to 200,000 distinct CDR3 sequences; 25% to 35% were seen once. The specimen was blood, either unsorted or a sorted T cell fraction (not recorded which). The receptors originated from a human donor who was either an allogeneic HSCT recipient or a stem cell or donor lymphocyte infusion donor (not recorded which). It is not recorded whose cells these are; they may come from a transplant donor.

The CDR3, as DNA: TGTGCCAGCAGCACTCAGGGAGAGACCCAGTACTTC. It translates to CASSTQGETQYF. This chain joins TRBV6-6 and TRBJ2-5; possible D gene TRBD1, 5 bases. Germline V gives CDR1 MNHNY, CDR2 SVGAGI (reference sequence). The CDR3 is made up of 12 amino acids. Trimming removed 6 bases from V and 4 bases from J, with 9 bases in between.

This sequence joins TRBV4-3 and TRBJ2-4, with 9 nucleotides matching TRBD1. V lost 3 bases and J lost 8; bases outside the gene matches: 8. The germline V gene encodes CDR1 LGHNA and CDR2 YSLEER. There are 15 residues in the CDR3. This chain's CDR3 is CASSQGDRDGDIQYF. The CDR3 coding sequence is TGCGCCAGCAGCCAGGGGGACAGGGACGGAGACATTCAGTACTTC.

The chain employs TRBV7-9 and TRBJ1-1; TRBD1 might be the D (5 bases). With 6 bases removed from V and 5 bases from J, the gap between germline ends came to 13 bases. The CDR3 consists of 13 residues. The germline V gene has CDR1 SEHNR and CDR2 FQNEAQ (reference sequence). The CDR3 coding sequence is TGTGCCAGCAGGGGCATGGGGGATACTGAAGCTTTCTTT. As protein: CASRGMGDTEAFF.

On this clonotype: Just one base apart from a much larger clone, this may be a read error. The rearrangement joins TRBV7-9 to TRBJ1-1; the D gene is possibly TRBD1 (5 bases). The CDR3 consists of 12 residues. Germline CDR1 SEHNR, CDR2 FQNEAQ (reference sequence). This chain's CDR3 is CASSLGTTVAFF. CDR3 sequence (DNA): TGTGCCAGCAGCTTAGGGACAACTGTAGCTTTCTTT.

The J gene is TRBJ2-3, the V gene TRBV12-3 or TRBV12-4; TRBD2 is a possible D gene (5 bases). The V gene lost 7 bases and the J gene lost 1 base, with 15 bases spanning the gap. This CDR3 has 15 residues. For the CDR3, the DNA is TGTGCCAGCACCCGCCAAAGCGGACGCACAGATACGCAGTATTTT. This encodes CASTRQSGRTDTQYF.

The table lists this clonotype with a few counts. This chain connects TRBV5-6 to TRBJ1-4; a possible D gene is TRBD1 (5 bases). Trimming stripped 6 bases from V and 8 bases from J, with 23 bases between. There are 16 residues in the CDR3. Germline lookup yields CDR1 SGHDT and CDR2 YYEEEE. The CDR3 loop is CASTVAYRGRAEKLFF. CDR3 DNA: TGTGCCAGCACGGTAGCTTACCGGGGGAGGGCGGAAAAACTGTTTTTT.

J is TRBJ1-2 and V is TRBV28; 7 bases map to TRBD1. Germline CDR1 is MDHEN and CDR2 is SYDVKM. V dropped 5 bases and J dropped 8; count of bases not matched to a gene: 5. The CDR3 length is 12 residues. CDR3 DNA sequence: TGTGCCAGCAGTATTGACAGGGACGGCTACACCTTC. It specifies CASSIDRDGYTF.

This clonotype was recorded many times. This chain joins TRBV12-3 or TRBV12-4 and TRBJ1-3, with D uncertain. The V end lost 6 bases, the J end lost 1 base, and 7 bases lay between the germline ends. This CDR3 contains 13 residues. CDR3 sequence: CASSSQSGNTIYF. As DNA, the CDR3 is TGTGCCAGCAGCTCCCAATCTGGAAACACCATATATTTT.

This clonotype was detected many times. J is TRBJ1-5 and V is TRBV3-1; unclear D gene. Germline CDR1 and CDR2: LGHDT and YNNKEL (reference sequence). CDR3 length: 13 amino acids. V was clipped by 1 base and J by 11 bases, with 12 bases between them. As DNA, the CDR3 is TGTGCCAGCAGCCAAGCCCAGGCGGGGACCCAGCATTTT. It codes for CASSQAQAGTQHF.

This clonotype was observed a few times. The chain joins TRBV29-1 to TRBJ1-1; a weak D match, TRBD1 (5 bases). The CDR3 totals 13 residues. Germline CDR1 reads SQVTM; CDR2 reads ANQGSEA. Trimming shortened V by 6 bases and J by 0 bases, and 11 bases separated the two germline ends. CDR3 amino acids: CSVIQVMNTEAFF. The CDR3 DNA follows: TGCAGCGTAATACAGGTCATGAACACTGAAGCTTTCTTT.

Ten or more counts support this clonotype. The V gene is TRBV5-1, the J gene TRBJ1-2; 8 nucleotides agree with TRBD1. Per germline, CDR1 SGHRS and CDR2 YFSETQ. The CDR3 sequence is 15 residues long. V lost 4 bases and J lost 6; bases outside the gene matches: 11. The CDR3 coding sequence is TGCGCCAGCAGCCTTCTTTTCGGACAGGGCAATGGCTACACCTTC. This encodes CASSLLFGQGNGYTF.

The V and J genes are TRBV20-1 and TRBJ2-7; TRBD2 matches at 10 bases. The junction had 5 bases not matched to a gene; V was cut back by 5 bases and J by 1 base. The CDR3 runs to 14 residues. Germline V lookup: CDR1 DFQATT, CDR2 SNEGSKA (reference sequence). The chain's CDR3 is CSADVLAGSYEQYF. The CDR3, as DNA: TGCAGTGCTGACGTACTAGCGGGATCCTACGAGCAGTACTTC.

The rearrangement joins TRBV6-2 or TRBV6-3 to TRBJ2-3; 15 nucleotides line up with TRBD2. The length of the CDR3 is 17 residues. Looked up from germline, CDR1 is MNHEY and CDR2 is SVGEGT. V lost 2 bases to trimming and J lost 3 bases; unmatched junction nucleotides: 3. CDR3 protein: CASSYPGLAGGTDTQYF. In nucleotides, the CDR3 is TGTGCCAGCAGTTACCCGGGACTAGCGGGAGGTACAGATACGCAGTATTTT.

The chain couples TRBV27 to TRBJ2-6; D not certain. V was trimmed by 3 bases and J by 2 bases, leaving 29 bases between them. The CDR3 totals 22 residues. Looked up from germline, CDR1 is MNHEY and CDR2 is SMNVEV (reference sequence). The CDR3 DNA follows: TGTGCCAGCAGTTTCCATCCTCCTAGGAGCCGTACTATTCCAGCTGGGGCCAACGTCCTGACTTTC. It specifies CASSFHPPRSRTIPAGANVLTF. The entire variable domain, with the rest obtained from reference TRBV27 and TRBJ2-6, is as follows: EAQVTQNPRYLITVTGKKLTVTCSQNMNHEYMSWYRQDPGLGLRQIYYSMNVEVTDKGDVPEGYKVSRKEKRNFPLILESPSPNQTSLYFCASSFHPPRSRTIPAGANVLTFGAGSRLTVL.

CDR3 in amino acids: CASSTGQRAEQYF. CDR3 nucleotides: TGTGCCAGCAGCACGGGACAGCGGGCCGAGCAGTACTTC. This sequence joins TRBV7-9 and TRBJ2-7, with a weak D call TRBD1 (7 bases). Germline V gives CDR1 SEHNR, CDR2 FQNEAQ (reference sequence). The CDR3 spans 13 residues. Trimming shortened V by 5 bases and J by 6 bases, and 14 bases separated the two germline ends.

This clonotype was picked up a small number of times. The chain uses TRBV5-8 and TRBJ1-1, with a weak D call TRBD1 (5 bases). CDR1 is SGHTS and CDR2 is YDEGEE in the germline V gene. The CDR3 runs to 14 residues. The V end was cut by 1 base, the J end by 4 bases, with 11 bases between. CDR3 sequence reads: CASSLWQGGTEAFF. The CDR3 bases are TGTGCCAGCAGCTTGTGGCAGGGCGGCACTGAAGCTTTCTTT.

The chain joins TRBV7-6 to TRBJ2-3; a weak D match, TRBD2 (6 bases). Per the germline V gene, CDR1 is SGHVS and CDR2 is FNYEAQ. V gave up 1 base and J gave up 4 bases, with 15 bases separating them. CDR3 length: 16 amino acids. The CDR3 sequence: CASSLVFGGEADTQYF. CDR3 in DNA: TGTGCCAGCAGCTTAGTTTTCGGGGGAGAAGCAGATACGCAGTATTTT.

This clonotype turned up a few times. V is TRBV24-1 and J is TRBJ2-2; a possible D gene is TRBD2 (5 bases). The V end was cut by 2 bases, the J end by 7 bases, with 10 bases between. CDR3 length: 14 amino acids. Germline V gene sequence: CDR1 KGHDR, CDR2 SFDVKD. CDR3 in DNA: TGTGCCACCAGTGATTACTTTGAGGGCGGGGAGCTGTTTTTT. The encoded protein is CATSDYFEGGELFF.

The CDR3 here is CASSESPLTASGRTNEQFF. Here the CDR3 DNA reads TGTGCCAGCAGTGAATCCCCGCTTACGGCTAGCGGGAGGACGAATGAGCAGTTCTTC. The chain couples TRBV2 to TRBJ2-1; 11 bases are a match to TRBD2. CDR3 length: 19 amino acids. V gave up 2 bases and J gave up 7 bases; unmatched junction bases: 16. Germline V gene sequence: CDR1 SNHLY, CDR2 FYNNEI.

This clonotype was observed at least ten times. V and J are TRBV9 and TRBJ1-2; D perhaps matches TRBD1 (6 bases). Deletions cut 3 bases from V and 4 bases from J, with 13 bases between. This CDR3 spans 14 amino acids. Germline CDR1 reads SGDLS; CDR2 reads YYNGEE. CDR3 protein: CASSARQVPYGYTF. The DNA for the CDR3 is TGTGCCAGCAGCGCGCGACAGGTCCCCTATGGCTACACCTTC.

J is TRBJ2-1 and V is TRBV14; a weak D match, TRBD2 (5 bases). Trimming stripped 4 bases from V and 9 bases from J, with 13 bases between. The germline CDR1 and CDR2 sequences are SGHDN and FVKESK. CDR3 length: 13 amino acids. The CDR3 reads CASSLDWAIEQFF. Here the CDR3 DNA reads TGTGCCAGCAGCCTGGACTGGGCGATTGAGCAGTTCTTC.

Remarks on this clonotype: An end of the junction does not agree with germline; a read error may underlie this. This chain links TRBV29-1 with TRBJ2-5, with D possibly being TRBD1 or TRBD2 (5 bases each). The V gene's germline CDR1 is SQVTM and CDR2 ANQGSEA. CDR3 length: 15 amino acids. The CDR3 region is CSVHRDGWDQEPQYF. The CDR3 DNA sequence: TGCAGCGTTCACCGAGATGGGTGGGACCAAGAGCCCCAGTACTTC.

This rearrangement joins TRBV12-3 or TRBV12-4 to TRBJ1-2; unclear D gene. Trimming shortened V by 4 bases and J by 2 bases, and 8 bases separated the two germline ends. This CDR3 has 13 residues. The chain's CDR3 is CASSSDQNYGYTF. Here the CDR3 DNA reads TGTGCCAGCAGTTCTGACCAAAACTATGGCTACACCTTC.

In its sample, this clonotype was seen a few times. V and J are TRBV10-3 and TRBJ2-2, with 10 bases aligning to TRBD2. The germline CDR1 and CDR2 sequences are ENHRY and SYGVKD. The CDR3 has 18 amino acids. Trimming removed 3 bases from V and 4 bases from J; junction bases left unmatched: 11. The CDR3 DNA follows: TGTGCCATCAGTGACCCAGGACTAGCGGAGAGGTCCACCGGGGAGCTGTTTTTT. It encodes CAISDPGLAERSTGELFF.

The rearrangement uses TRBV7-9 and TRBJ1-4; TRBD1 might be the D (6 bases). The CDR3 extends over 17 amino acids. CDR1 and CDR2 (germline): SEHNR, FQNEAQ (reference sequence). Trimming left V 1 base short and J 5 bases short, with 17 bases between. The CDR3 region is CASSLVRTEPQNEKLFF. As DNA, the CDR3 is TGTGCCAGCAGCTTAGTTCGGACAGAACCTCAGAATGAAAAACTGTTTTTT.

This clonotype was counted only a few times. The DNA for the CDR3 is TGCAGCGTTCCGACTAGCGGGAGTGTGAGCACAGATACGCAGTATTTT. This codes for CSVPTSGSVSTDTQYF. The V and J genes are TRBV29-1 and TRBJ2-3; 12 nucleotides align to TRBD2. The ends lost 5 bases at V and 0 bases at J; junction bases unmatched: 6. CDR3 length equals 16 residues. Germline V CDR1 and CDR2: SQVTM, ANQGSEA.

The V and J genes are TRBV28 and TRBJ1-4, with D maybe TRBD1 (6 bases). V was cut by 3 bases and J by 8 bases, with 16 bases left in between. Germline CDR1 and CDR2: MDHEN and SYDVKM. CDR3 size: 15 residues. The CDR3 loop is CASSLGRTGPEKLFF. The CDR3, as DNA: TGTGCCAGCAGTTTGGGCAGAACAGGGCCCGAAAAACTGTTTTTT.

This rearrangement joins TRBV7-9 to TRBJ2-1; 7 positions agree with TRBD2. With 6 bases clipped from V and 0 bases from J, the junction kept 5 bases outside the gene matches. The germline V gene has CDR1 SEHNR and CDR2 FQNEAQ (reference sequence). The CDR3 totals 15 residues. CDR3 sequence: CASSPSGASYNEQFF. The CDR3 DNA follows: TGTGCCAGCAGTCCAAGCGGGGCCTCCTACAATGAGCAGTTCTTC.